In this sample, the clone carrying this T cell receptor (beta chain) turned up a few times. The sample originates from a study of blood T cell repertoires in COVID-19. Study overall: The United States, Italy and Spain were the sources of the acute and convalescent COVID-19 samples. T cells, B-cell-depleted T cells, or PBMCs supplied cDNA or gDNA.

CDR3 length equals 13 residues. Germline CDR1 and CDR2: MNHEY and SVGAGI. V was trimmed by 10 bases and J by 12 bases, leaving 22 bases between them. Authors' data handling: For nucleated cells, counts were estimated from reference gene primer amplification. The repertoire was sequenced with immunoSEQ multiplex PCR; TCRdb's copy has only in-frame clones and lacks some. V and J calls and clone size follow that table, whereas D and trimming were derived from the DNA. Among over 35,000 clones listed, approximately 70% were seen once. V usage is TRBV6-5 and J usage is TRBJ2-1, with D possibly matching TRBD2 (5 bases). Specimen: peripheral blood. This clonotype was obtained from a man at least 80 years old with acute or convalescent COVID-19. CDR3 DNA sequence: TGTGCCACGTCCGTGAGGGCTTCGGGGTGGCAGTTCTTC. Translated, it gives CATSVRASGWQFF.